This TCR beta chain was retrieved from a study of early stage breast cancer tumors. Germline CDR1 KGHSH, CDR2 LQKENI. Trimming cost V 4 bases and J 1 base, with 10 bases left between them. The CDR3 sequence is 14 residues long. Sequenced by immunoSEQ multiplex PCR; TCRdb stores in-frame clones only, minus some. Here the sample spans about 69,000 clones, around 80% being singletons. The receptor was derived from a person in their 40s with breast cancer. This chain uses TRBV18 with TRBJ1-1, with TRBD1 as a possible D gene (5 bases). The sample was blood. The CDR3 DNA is TGTGCCAGCTCACAGGGGCTGGGGAACACTGAAGCTTTCTTT. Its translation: CASSQGLGNTEAFF.